This is a list of T cell receptor beta chains from one sample in a study of Ad26.COV2.S vaccination and SARS-CoV-2 variants. Using immunoSEQ multiplex PCR, the repertoire was profiled, and TCRdb retains in-frame clones only, with some absent. Among fewer than 900,000 clones listed, approximately 88% were seen once. Sequencing used peripheral blood, obtained in a trial of Ad26.COV2.S vaccine versus placebo. Every receptor here comes from a person aged 18-65 years who received the Ad26.COV2.S COVID-19 vaccine or a placebo. The CDR3 runs from the conserved cysteine through the conserved F or W. A D gene is named only where the DNA matches it firmly. Part of the rows lack a size; the others show once, few, many or a class for expanded clones.

clone_size | d_call | j_call | v_call | cdr3_aa | cdr3_nt
- | - | TRBJ2-3 | TRBV9 | CASSVLGDTQYF | TGTGCCAGCAGCGTTCTTGGGGATACGCAGTATTTT
- | - | TRBJ2-3 | TRBV5-4 | CASSLGVLAATDTQYF | TGTGCCAGCAGCTTGGGAGTATTGGCAGCAACAGATACGCAGTATTTT
- | - | TRBJ1-2 | TRBV19 | CASSIPGVYGYTF | TGTGCCAGTAGTATCCCGGGGGTCTATGGCTACACCTTC
once | TRBD1 | TRBJ1-1 | TRBV18 | CASSPGQGNTEAFF | TGTGCCAGCTCACCCGGACAGGGGAACACTGAAGCTTTCTTT
- | - | TRBJ2-5 | TRBV29-1 | CSVESLSQETQYF | TGCAGCGTTGAAAGTTTGAGTCAAGAGACCCAGTACTTC
- | - | TRBJ2-3 | TRBV20-1 | CSAKTVNTQYF | TGCAGTGCAAAGACAGTGAATACGCAGTATTTT
- | - | TRBJ1-1 | TRBV6-5 | CASSYPSTGYGTEAFF | TGTGCCAGCAGTTACCCATCCACAGGGTACGGCACTGAAGCTTTCTTT
- | TRBD1 | TRBJ1-5 | TRBV30 | CAWSGIQGGQPQHF | TGTGCCTGGAGTGGCATACAGGGGGGTCAGCCCCAGCATTTT
- | TRBD1 | TRBJ2-3 | TRBV30 | CAWGTDFFYDTQYF | TGTGCCTGGGGGACAGACTTCTTTTATGATACGCAGTATTTT
- | - | TRBJ1-1 | TRBV7-9 | CASRLRGANTEAFF | TGTGCCAGCAGACTAAGGGGGGCGAACACTGAAGCTTTCTTT
few | TRBD1 | TRBJ1-2 | TRBV3-1/TRBV3-2 | CASSHTGAYGYTF | TGTGCCAGCAGCCACACAGGGGCCTATGGCTACACCTTC
- | TRBD1 | TRBJ2-2 | TRBV30 | CAWSTPGQGFTGELFF | TGTGCCTGGAGTACGCCGGGACAGGGGTTTACCGGGGAGCTGTTTTTT
- | - | TRBJ1-5 | TRBV19 | CASSTSTGQPQHF | TGTGCCAGTAGTACCTCGACAGGTCAGCCCCAGCATTTT
- | - | TRBJ1-3 | TRBV7-8 | CASSLGVRGNTIYF | TGTGCCAGCAGCCTAGGGGTTCGGGGAAACACCATATATTTT
- | TRBD2 | TRBJ2-1 | TRBV14 | CASSQVLAGGPGRNEQFF | TGTGCCAGCAGCCAAGTTTTGGCGGGAGGGCCAGGGAGGAATGAGCAGTTCTTC
- | - | TRBJ1-5 | TRBV5-5 | CASSLDGGYQPQHF | TGTGCCAGCAGCTTGGATGGGGGGTATCAGCCCCAGCATTTT
- | TRBD2 | TRBJ2-5 | TRBV14 | CASSQGLATTQETQYF | TGTGCCAGCAGCCAAGGACTAGCCACAACGCAAGAGACCCAGTACTTC
- | TRBD1 | TRBJ2-2 | TRBV5-5 | CASSPSRTGETGELFF | TGTGCCAGCAGCCCAAGCAGGACAGGGGAGACCGGGGAGCTGTTTTTT
- | TRBD2 | TRBJ2-2 | TRBV13 | CASSSGLAGAWKSGELFF | TGTGCCAGCAGCTCGGGACTAGCGGGAGCCTGGAAGTCCGGGGAGCTGTTTTTT
- | - | TRBJ2-7 | TRBV6-5 | CASSYSMGGMTYEQYF | TGTGCCAGCAGTTACTCGATGGGGGGCATGACCTACGAGCAGTACTTC
- | TRBD1 | TRBJ2-1 | TRBV4-3 | CASSQGTGPKGEQFF | TGCGCCAGCAGCCAAGGGACAGGTCCTAAAGGAGAGCAGTTCTTC
few | - | TRBJ1-4 | TRBV15 | CATSRSLRGGRNEKLFF | TGTGCCACCAGCAGAAGCCTTAGGGGGGGAAGGAATGAAAAACTGTTTTTT
- | - | TRBJ1-1 | TRBV7-2 | CASSLGDRRNTEAFF | TGTGCCAGCAGCTTAGGTGATAGGAGGAACACTGAAGCTTTCTTT
- | - | TRBJ2-2 | TRBV2 | CAGGGFGWPGELFF | TGTGCCGGTGGTGGGTTTGGGTGGCCCGGGGAGCTGTTTTTT
once | - | TRBJ2-3 | TRBV19 | CASNTGIRYTDTQYF | TGTGCCAGCAATACAGGGATAAGGTACACAGATACGCAGTATTTT
- | - | TRBJ2-1 | TRBV10-1 | CASSESTLFDNEQFF | TGCGCCAGCAGTGAGTCGACCCTTTTCGACAATGAGCAGTTCTTC
- | TRBD2 | TRBJ2-1 | TRBV19 | CASSMGTRLGAGGPPSSYNEQFF | TGTGCCAGTAGTATGGGCACCCGTTTGGGAGCGGGAGGGCCCCCAAGCTCCTACAATGAGCAGTTCTTC
- | TRBD2 | TRBJ2-5 | TRBV10-3 | CAISDPGAGGETQYF | TGTGCCATCAGTGACCCCGGAGCGGGAGGCGAGACCCAGTACTTC
once | - | TRBJ1-1 | TRBV29-1 | CSVEGQANTEAFF | TGCAGCGTTGAAGGACAGGCGAACACTGAAGCTTTCTTT
- | - | TRBJ2-7 | TRBV7-2 | CASSLERGSYEQYF | TGTGCCAGCAGCTTAGAACGGGGCTCCTACGAGCAGTACTTC
once | TRBD2 | TRBJ2-1 | TRBV5-1 | CASRTSGGPYNEQFF | TGCGCCAGCCGGACTAGCGGGGGGCCTTACAATGAGCAGTTCTTC
- | - | TRBJ2-7 | TRBV4-2 | CASSQEGTDRRSYEQYF | TGTGCCAGCAGCCAGGAGGGGACAGATCGACGTTCCTACGAGCAGTACTTC
once | - | TRBJ1-1 | TRBV5-1 | CASSLAPGGMKDTEAFF | TGCGCCAGCAGCTTGGCCCCGGGAGGAATGAAGGACACTGAAGCTTTCTTT
- | - | TRBJ2-1 | TRBV15 | CAAGDNEQFF | TGTGCCGCCGGGGACAATGAGCAGTTCTTC
- | - | TRBJ2-7 | TRBV5-4 | CASSLDSRGYEQYF | TGTGCCAGCAGCTTGGATTCGAGGGGGTACGAGCAGTACTTC
- | - | TRBJ2-3 | TRBV6-2/TRBV6-3 | CASSLLGVTDTQYF | TGTGCCAGCAGTCTCCTAGGAGTCACAGATACGCAGTATTTT
- | TRBD2 | TRBJ2-7 | TRBV5-4 | CASSSLAGGPYEQYF | TGTGCCAGCAGCTCACTAGCGGGAGGGCCTTACGAGCAGTACTTC